The 32 T cell receptor beta chains listed next were all sequenced from one sample in a study of naive and memory T cell subsets. Study findings and constraints: Possibly reflecting memory cells re-expressing CD45RA, a few larger clonotypes occurred in naive repertoires, especially CD8.

Their recognized antigens are unknown. An equimolar mix of two oligonucleotides served as the beta constant-region primer for TRBC1 and TRBC2. The ligated cDNA underwent four PCR rounds using SP2 and nested alpha and beta constant-region primers. MiXCR, run by TCRdb on the UMI-ligation and nested PCR reads, gives a single entry per CDR3 protein. The data show about 90,000 distinct CDR3 sequences, over 9% seen once. Sequencing was carried out using naive CD4+ T cells from blood. All receptors derive from a human donor in good health.

As for this clonotype: A much larger clone differs from this one at a single base, so this may be a read error. The chain carries TRBV7-2 and TRBJ2-2; D is undetermined. Trimming pared 3 bases from V and 5 bases from J, leaving 7 bases between. The CDR3 is 13 residues long. CDR1 is SGHTA and CDR2 is FQGNSA in the germline V gene. As DNA, the CDR3 is TGTGCCAGCAGCTTGATAAGAACCGGGGAGCTGTTTTTT. Translating gives CASSLIRTGELFF. Full variable domain (missing parts from reference TRBV7-2 and TRBJ2-2): GAGVSQSPSNKVTEKGKDVELRCDPISGHTALYWYRQSLGQGLEFLIYFQGNSAPDKSGLPSDRFSAERTGGSVSTLTIQRTQQEDSAVYLCASSLIRTGELFFGEGSRLTVL.

This clonotype has a count of ten or more. The genes are TRBV25-1 and TRBJ2-7; D unclear. With 4 bases removed from V and 1 base from J, the gap between germline ends came to 11 bases. This CDR3 has 14 residues. Germline V gene data show CDR1 as MGHDK and CDR2 as SYGVNS. CDR3: CASSVAGKSYEQYF. CDR3 DNA sequence: TGTGCCAGCAGTGTGGCAGGAAAATCCTACGAGCAGTACTTC.

This clonotype was seen many times. Written as DNA, the CDR3 is TGTGCCAGCAGTTACTGGCAGACCATCCTAAGCAATCAGCCCCAGCATTTT. Protein: CASSYWQTILSNQPQHF. The V and J genes are TRBV6-2 or TRBV6-3 and TRBJ1-5; no definite D call. Per germline, CDR1 MNHEY and CDR2 SVGEGT. The CDR3 has 17 residues. Trimming pared 1 base from V and 1 base from J, leaving 14 bases between.

V and J are TRBV10-3 and TRBJ1-6; maybe TRBD1 (5 bases). From germline, CDR1 is ENHRY and CDR2 SYGVKD. The CDR3 runs to 15 residues. V shed 0 bases and J shed 7 bases, with 10 bases lying between them. CDR3 sequence: CAISESSGANSPLHF. CDR3 DNA: TGTGCCATCAGTGAGTCAAGCGGGGCCAATTCACCCCTCCACTTT.

Many counts were recorded for this clonotype. The chain links TRBV20-1 to TRBJ2-7; unclear D gene. Trimming cost V 3 bases and J 3 bases, with 6 bases left between them. This CDR3 region has 11 residues. Per the germline V gene, CDR1 is DFQATT and CDR2 is SNEGSKA (reference sequence). This chain's CDR3 is CSASRDYEQYF. The CDR3 DNA reads as TGCAGTGCTAGCAGAGACTACGAGCAGTACTTC.

In its sample, this clonotype was seen a few times. V is TRBV7-9 and J is TRBJ1-1; D not certain. The CDR3 has 13 amino acids. The germline V and J ends were trimmed by 3 bases and 1 base, with 6 bases remaining between them. Per the germline V gene, CDR1 is SEHNR and CDR2 is FQNEAQ (reference sequence). The CDR3 spells CASSFSTNTEAFF. The CDR3 bases are TGTGCCAGCAGCTTCAGCACGAACACTGAAGCTTTCTTT.

This clonotype was observed a handful of times. V and J are TRBV6-1 and TRBJ1-5; D gene unclear. Trimming cost V 2 bases and J 4 bases, with 12 bases left between them. The CDR3 runs 15 residues. Germline loops: CDR1 MNHNS, CDR2 SASEGT. The CDR3 is CASSELSGINQPQHF. The CDR3 coding sequence is TGTGCCAGCAGTGAATTGTCGGGGATAAATCAGCCCCAGCATTTT.

With regard to this clonotype: A much larger clone is a single base away; this may be a read error. The chain is built from TRBV29-1 and TRBJ2-5, with 9 bases fitting TRBD2. The germline V gene has CDR1 SQVTM and CDR2 ANQGSEA. With 5 bases clipped from V and 5 bases from J, the junction kept 9 bases outside the gene matches. The CDR3 has 14 amino acids. The CDR3 is CSVTYVGLAETQYF. As DNA, the CDR3 is TGCAGCGTTACCTACGTCGGACTAGCGGAGACCCAGTACTTC.

Many counts were recorded for this clonotype. The chain joins TRBV20-1 to TRBJ1-1; 8 bases are shared with TRBD1. Germline V gene lookup returns CDR1 DFQATT and CDR2 SNEGSKA (reference sequence). The CDR3 is made up of 12 amino acids. V dropped 4 bases and J dropped 10; count of bases not matched to a gene: 8. As DNA, the CDR3 is TGCAGTGCTACTTCGGACAGGGCGTTAGCTTTCTTT. Its protein product is CSATSDRALAFF.

This clonotype was seen only a few times. The V gene is TRBV5-1, the J gene TRBJ2-7; D possibly corresponds to TRBD1 (7 bases). Germline CDR1 is SGHRS and CDR2 is YFSETQ. The length of the CDR3 is 14 residues. Deletions cut 4 bases from V and 0 bases from J, with 11 bases between. CDR3 bases: TGCGCCAGCAGCACGCGGGACAGCTCCTACGAGCAGTACTTC. As protein: CASSTRDSSYEQYF.

The chain uses TRBV7-9 and TRBJ2-2; TRBD2 aligns across 11 bases. The CDR3 is made up of 15 amino acids. Germline-derived CDR1 and CDR2 are SEHNR and FQNEAQ (reference sequence). With V trimmed by 5 bases and J by 4 bases, 3 bases remained unmatched. This CDR3 reads CASSLGLAATGELFF. The DNA of the CDR3 is TGTGCCAGCAGCCTGGGACTAGCGGCCACCGGGGAGCTGTTTTTT.

The table lists this clonotype with a few counts. V gene TRBV7-9 combines with J gene TRBJ2-1; 10 bases agree with TRBD2. This CDR3 is 14 amino acids long. Trimming cost V 8 bases and J 6 bases; bases outside gene matches: 7. Germline values: CDR1 SEHNR, CDR2 FQNEAQ (reference sequence). The CDR3 sequence is CASAGSGRANEQFF. DNA for the CDR3: TGTGCCAGCGCCGGAAGCGGGAGGGCCAATGAGCAGTTCTTC. Supplemented by reference TRBV7-9 and TRBJ2-1, the full variable domain reads DTGVSQNPRHKITKRGQNVTFRCDPISEHNRLYWYRQTLGQGPEFLTYFQNEAQLEKSRLLSDRFSAERPKGSFSTLEIQRTEQGDSAMYLCASAGSGRANEQFFGPGTRLTVL.

This clonotype was picked up a small number of times. This chain joins TRBV7-2 and TRBJ1-1; D is uncertain. The CDR3 has 14 residues. V lost 1 base, J lost 0 bases, and 6 bases lay in between. Germline CDR1 SGHTA, CDR2 FQGNSA. The CDR3 here is CASSLGPLNTEAFF. CDR3 nucleotides: TGTGCCAGCAGCTTAGGACCCTTGAACACTGAAGCTTTCTTT.

This clonotype came up many times. The genes are TRBV7-2 and TRBJ1-5; D might be TRBD1 (6 bases). CDR1 is SGHTA, CDR2 FQGNSA, per germline. V shed 3 bases and J shed 2 bases, with 8 bases lying between them. This CDR3 has 14 residues. CDR3: CASSFAGGNQPQHF. CDR3 DNA: TGTGCCAGCAGCTTTGCAGGGGGCAATCAGCCCCAGCATTTT.

This clonotype has more than one count but fewer than ten. V usage is TRBV29-1 and J usage is TRBJ2-7; D is uncertain. V shed 4 bases and J shed 1 base, with 11 bases lying between them. This CDR3 has 13 residues. Germline V gene sequence: CDR1 SQVTM, CDR2 ANQGSEA. CDR3 sequence (DNA): TGCAGCGTTGCGGCGGCCAAGTCCTACGAGCAGTACTTC. Translated, it gives CSVAAAKSYEQYF.

This clonotype was seen many times. This chain connects TRBV11-3 to TRBJ1-5; D is unresolved. The CDR3 has 14 amino acids. The V gene lost 5 bases and the J gene lost 4 bases, with 12 bases spanning the gap. Germline lookup yields CDR1 SGHNT and CDR2 YENEEA. CDR3 sequence reads: CASSPTPGNQPQHF. The CDR3 DNA reads as TGTGCCAGCAGCCCCACTCCGGGAAATCAGCCCCAGCATTTT.

CDR3 sequence reads: CASSQVGAAQQYF. For the CDR3, the DNA is TGTGCCAGCAGCCAAGTAGGGGCGGCACAGCAGTATTTT. V gene TRBV14 combines with J gene TRBJ2-3, with a weak D call TRBD1 (5 bases). CDR1 SGHDN and CDR2 FVKESK come from the germline V gene. With 1 base removed from V and 11 bases from J, the gap between germline ends came to 13 bases. The CDR3 is 13 residues long.

This clonotype was observed a few times. The rearrangement uses TRBV6-2 or TRBV6-3 and TRBJ2-2, with D perhaps matching TRBD2 (6 bases). Germline lookup yields CDR1 MNHEY and CDR2 SVGEGT. V lost 5 bases, J lost 6 bases, and 13 bases lay in between. This CDR3 is built from 14 residues. CDR3 loop: CASSGDWYPGELFF. CDR3 nucleotides: TGTGCCAGCAGTGGGGACTGGTACCCCGGGGAGCTGTTTTTT.

This clonotype was observed at least ten times. The chain uses TRBV29-1 and TRBJ2-5; D perhaps matches TRBD1 (5 bases). CDR1 and CDR2 (germline): SQVTM, ANQGSEA. The ends were cut back, 0 bases at V and 4 bases at J, with 9 bases in the middle. This CDR3 has 13 amino acids. CDR3: CSVEDRALETQYF. The CDR3 DNA is TGCAGCGTTGAAGACAGGGCCTTAGAGACCCAGTACTTC.

This clonotype has only a few counts. The V and J genes are TRBV5-1 and TRBJ2-3; D is ambiguous. Between the trimmed V and J ends, which lost 2 bases and 4 bases, there was a span of 17 bases. This CDR3 comprises 16 residues. The germline gives CDR1 SGHRS, CDR2 YFSETQ. The CDR3 protein is CASSLGRKGSADTQYF. The CDR3 DNA sequence: TGCGCCAGCAGCTTAGGAAGGAAGGGTTCGGCAGATACGCAGTATTTT.

As DNA, the CDR3 is TGTGCCAGCGGGGAGGGTCTGAACACTGAAGCTTTCTTT. The encoded protein is CASGEGLNTEAFF. The gene calls are TRBV28 and TRBJ1-1; no clear D. The germline V gene has CDR1 MDHEN and CDR2 SYDVKM. The CDR3 runs to 13 residues. Trimming left V 8 bases short and J 0 bases short, with 10 bases between.

This clonotype has a handful of counts. The J gene is TRBJ2-4, the V gene TRBV20-1; maybe TRBD2 (6 bases). Looked up from germline, CDR1 is DFQATT and CDR2 is SNEGSKA (reference sequence). The CDR3 is 14 amino acids. Trimming removed 6 bases from V and 6 bases from J, with 18 bases in between. CDR3 in amino acids: CSAPSGGPGNIQYF. Written as DNA, the CDR3 is TGCAGTGCCCCGTCCGGAGGGCCGGGAAACATTCAGTACTTC.

V usage is TRBV7-9 and J usage is TRBJ1-4; D remains ambiguous. Germline V lookup: CDR1 SEHNR, CDR2 FQNEAQ (reference sequence). This CDR3 has 14 residues. V lost 4 bases and J lost 8, with 14 bases in between. The CDR3 region has the DNA TGTGCCAGCAGCTCCCGGCGGCCTGACGAAAAACTGTTTTTT. Protein product: CASSSRRPDEKLFF.

This clonotype turned up a few times. The rearrangement links TRBV7-2 to TRBJ2-5, with unresolved D. The V end lost 5 bases, the J end lost 6 bases, and 7 bases lay between the germline ends. CDR3 size: 11 residues. CDR1 is SGHTA, CDR2 FQGNSA, per germline. The CDR3 region is CASSGTQTQYF. CDR3 sequence (DNA): TGTGCCAGCAGCGGAACCCAGACCCAGTACTTC. The variable domain in full, with the rest retrieved from reference TRBV7-2 and TRBJ2-5, is GAGVSQSPSNKVTEKGKDVELRCDPISGHTALYWYRQSLGQGLEFLIYFQGNSAPDKSGLPSDRFSAERTGGSVSTLTIQRTQQEDSAVYLCASSGTQTQYFGPGTRLLVL.

This clonotype came up a few times. V usage is TRBV10-3 and J usage is TRBJ1-5, with TRBD1 matching 7 bases. Trimming cost V 4 bases and J 5 bases; bases outside gene matches: 2. Germline V lookup: CDR1 ENHRY, CDR2 SYGVKD. The CDR3 totals 13 residues. The CDR3 reads CAISGQGDQPQHF. In DNA form, the CDR3 reads TGTGCCATCAGTGGACAGGGCGATCAGCCCCAGCATTTT.

This chain links TRBV19 with TRBJ1-5; no clear D. CDR1 and CDR2 from the germline V gene are LNHDA and SQIVND (reference sequence). Trimming cost V 7 bases and J 4 bases, with 8 bases left between them. The CDR3 sequence is 12 residues long. CDR3 DNA: TGTGCCAGTAAGATGGCAAATCAGCCCCAGCATTTT. Protein product: CASKMANQPQHF.

In its sample, this clonotype was seen many times. The rearrangement uses TRBV5-1 and TRBJ2-7; TRBD1 is a possible D gene (6 bases). The germline V and J ends were trimmed by 4 bases and 2 bases, with 13 bases remaining between them. Looked up from germline, CDR1 is SGHRS and CDR2 is YFSETQ. CDR3 length: 14 residues. The CDR3: CASSLQGSPYEQYF. CDR3 DNA sequence: TGCGCCAGCAGCCTCCAGGGGTCTCCCTACGAGCAGTACTTC.

This chain connects TRBV6-5 to TRBJ2-7; D is unresolved. The CDR3 is 12 amino acids. The ends were cut back, 10 bases at V and 7 bases at J, with 17 bases in the middle. Per germline, CDR1 MNHEY and CDR2 SVGAGI. CDR3 nucleotides: TGTGCCACCCTCTCCTCTTCTGGGGAGCAGTACTTC. As protein: CATLSSSGEQYF.

This clonotype has only a few counts. CDR3 sequence: CSALGRVAYEQYF. DNA for the CDR3: TGCAGTGCCCTTGGAAGGGTTGCCTACGAGCAGTACTTC. This rearrangement joins TRBV20-1 to TRBJ2-7; D gene uncertain. V lost 6 bases, J lost 2 bases, and 14 bases lay in between. Germline V CDR1 and CDR2: DFQATT, SNEGSKA (reference sequence). The CDR3 totals 13 residues.

There are a few counts of this clonotype. V and J are TRBV19 and TRBJ1-5; D gene unclear. Germline V CDR1 and CDR2: LNHDA, SQIVND (reference sequence). This CDR3 comprises 14 residues. Trimming removed 7 bases at V and 0 bases at J, with 10 bases between. The CDR3 sequence is CASTDPYSNQPQHF. The CDR3 DNA reads as TGTGCCAGTACGGACCCTTATAGCAATCAGCCCCAGCATTTT.

In its sample, this clonotype was seen many times. V usage is TRBV29-1 and J usage is TRBJ1-1; no reliable D call. V dropped 5 bases and J dropped 4 bases, with 14 bases sitting between them. CDR3 size: 13 residues. Germline V gives CDR1 SQVTM, CDR2 ANQGSEA. The CDR3 sequence: CSVLQSQGTEAFF. As DNA, the CDR3 is TGCAGCGTTTTGCAGAGTCAAGGCACTGAAGCTTTCTTT.

CDR3 DNA sequence: TGTGCCAGCAGAAGGGACAGGCTTAACTATGGCTACACCTTC. Encoded protein: CASRRDRLNYGYTF. This sequence joins TRBV28 and TRBJ1-2, with 8 bases identical to TRBD1. The CDR3 sequence is 14 residues long. V lost 6 bases, J lost 1 base, and 4 bases stayed unmatched. The germline gives CDR1 MDHEN, CDR2 SYDVKM.